Listed here are 29 T cell receptor beta chains from one sample, sequenced in a study of T cell repertoires in cytomegalovirus infection. These TCRs are of unknown antigen specificity. TCRdb re-derived calls from the reads in MiXCR, one entry per CDR3 protein. The sample lists around 360,000 distinct CDR3 sequences; about 35% were seen once. Sequences were derived from cultured PBMCs, sampled from culture after CMV antigen stimulation. These receptors were collected from a human donor in good health (CMV status not recorded). Some clones in this sample may be carry-over from other donors' samples.

This clonotype was counted between two and nine times. This sequence joins TRBV7-9 and TRBJ1-2; 7 bases are a match to TRBD1. This CDR3 region has 13 residues. Per the germline V gene, CDR1 is SEHNR and CDR2 is FQNEAQ (reference sequence). V trimming: 5 bases; J trimming: 4 bases; junction bases outside the gene matches: 4. The chain's CDR3 is CASSPGTAYGYTF. Written as DNA, the CDR3 is TGTGCCAGCAGCCCGGGGACAGCCTATGGCTACACCTTC.

This chain links TRBV19 with TRBJ2-3; D unresolved. V lost 0 bases and J lost 0, with 4 bases in between. This CDR3 is 14 amino acids long. From germline, CDR1 is LNHDA and CDR2 SQIVND (reference sequence). The CDR3 sequence: CASSIDSSTDTQYF. DNA of the CDR3: TGTGCCAGTAGTATAGATAGTAGCACAGATACGCAGTATTTT.

The V call is TRBV11-2, the J call TRBJ2-2; D remains unclear. CDR3 length: 15 residues. From germline, CDR1 is SGHAT and CDR2 FQNNGV. V lost 0 bases and J 5 bases, leaving 10 bases between the germline ends. The CDR3 here is CASSLDKRVTGELFF. In DNA form, the CDR3 reads TGTGCCAGCAGCTTAGACAAAAGAGTAACCGGGGAGCTGTTTTTT.

The V gene is TRBV12-3 or TRBV12-4, the J gene TRBJ1-6, with TRBD1 matching 10 bases. With V trimmed by 3 bases and J by 10 bases, 6 bases remained unmatched. The length of the CDR3 is 15 residues. The CDR3, as DNA: TGTGCCAGCAGTTTGACGGACAGGGGGATCTCACCCCTCCACTTT. This encodes CASSLTDRGISPLHF.

This clonotype was seen many times. V gene TRBV7-8 combines with J gene TRBJ2-2; TRBD1 is a possible D gene (5 bases). CDR1 SGHVS and CDR2 FQNEAQ come from the germline V gene. The V end was cut by 5 bases, the J end by 1 base, with 8 bases between. This CDR3 has 14 residues. CDR3 nucleotides: TGTGCCAGCAGCCCGACAGAGAACACCGGGGAGCTGTTTTTT. Protein sequence: CASSPTENTGELFF.

This chain connects TRBV20-1 to TRBJ1-6, with a possible D match to TRBD1 (6 bases). V dropped 0 bases and J dropped 5 bases, with 14 bases sitting between them. The CDR3 runs to 16 residues. Germline V CDR1 and CDR2: DFQATT, SNEGSKA (reference sequence). The CDR3 reads CSARDPRTDNNSPLHF. The CDR3 DNA reads as TGCAGTGCTAGAGATCCCCGGACAGACAATAATTCACCCCTCCACTTT.

The CDR3 loop reads CSASYNTEAFF. In DNA form, the CDR3 reads TGCAGTGCTAGCTACAACACTGAAGCTTTCTTT. The genes are TRBV20-1 and TRBJ1-1, with D unclear. The germline gives CDR1 DFQATT, CDR2 SNEGSKA (reference sequence). Trimming cost V 3 bases and J 2 bases, with 4 bases left between them. CDR3 size: 11 residues.

Note on this clonotype: Mismatch with germline at one junction end may stem from a read error. V and J are TRBV5-3 and TRBJ1-1; D remains ambiguous. TRBV5-3 is sorted into the ORF group, with uncertain function. The CDR3 totals 15 residues. The CDR3 spells CASSLLGSLNTEAFF. CDR3 nucleotides: TGTGCCAGCAGCTTGCTGGGCTCCCTGAACACTGAAGCTTTCTTT.

This clonotype was counted between two and nine times. J is TRBJ2-3 and V is TRBV7-6, with D perhaps being TRBD1 or TRBD2 (6 bases each). The CDR3 loop spans 14 amino acids. Trimming cost V 8 bases and J 4 bases, with 16 bases left between them. Germline CDR1 reads SGHVS; CDR2 reads FNYEAQ. In DNA form, the CDR3 reads TGTGCCAGCCGTGGGGGGCGAATCGCAGATACGCAGTATTTT. It specifies CASRGGRIADTQYF.

This clonotype was detected a few times. The J gene is TRBJ2-3, the V gene TRBV6-6, with unresolved D. Trimming shortened V by 2 bases and J by 4 bases, and 16 bases separated the two germline ends. The CDR3 runs 16 residues. Germline values: CDR1 MNHNY, CDR2 SVGAGI (reference sequence). CDR3 nucleotides: TGTGCCAGCAGTTACCCGGTCCGGCTCCAGGCAGATACGCAGTATTTT. This encodes CASSYPVRLQADTQYF.

There are many counts of this clonotype. This chain connects TRBV7-2 to TRBJ1-5, with D perhaps TRBD1 (6 bases). The CDR3 is 13 residues long. Trimming took off 5 bases at V and 7 bases at J, with 12 bases between the two ends. CDR1 and CDR2 from the germline V gene are SGHTA and FQGNSA. Here the CDR3 reads CASSRMQGQPQHF. The CDR3, as DNA: TGTGCCAGCAGCCGAATGCAGGGGCAGCCCCAGCATTTT.

This clonotype was counted at least ten times. The chain carries TRBV7-8 and TRBJ1-1; TRBD1 is a possible D gene (6 bases). The CDR3 loop spans 13 amino acids. Germline values: CDR1 SGHVS, CDR2 FQNEAQ. Trimming shortened V by 8 bases and J by 1 base, and 11 bases separated the two germline ends. The CDR3 DNA is TGTGCCAGCGCGAGGGGGGAGAACACTGAAGCTTTCTTT. This encodes CASARGENTEAFF.

This clonotype was observed a few times. In DNA, the CDR3 is TGCGCCAGCAGCCAAGCCCCGGGACAGGGGAGCGAGCAGTACTTC. Translation: CASSQAPGQGSEQYF. The V and J genes are TRBV4-1 and TRBJ2-7; 10 bases align to TRBD1. CDR1 and CDR2 from the germline V gene are MGHRA and YSYEKL. Unmatched junction bases numbered 6, after V lost 1 base and J lost 6 bases. This CDR3 region has 15 residues.

The genes are TRBV15 and TRBJ1-2; D unclear. CDR1 and CDR2 from the germline V gene are LNHNV and YYDKDF (reference sequence). This CDR3 is built from 14 residues. V lost 6 bases and J 7 bases, leaving 18 bases between the germline ends. The CDR3 is CATRADFTRSGYTF. DNA of the CDR3: TGTGCCACCAGGGCGGACTTCACTAGAAGTGGCTACACCTTC. The full variable domain, completed using reference TRBV15 and TRBJ1-2, is DAMVIQNPRYQVTQFGKPVTLSCSQTLNHNVMYWYQQKSSQAPKLLFHYYDKDFNNEADTPDNFQSRRPNTSFCFLDIRSPGLGDTAMYLCATRADFTRSGYTFGSGTRLTVV.

Ten or more counts support this clonotype. The gene calls are TRBV7-2 and TRBJ2-4, with D perhaps TRBD2 (6 bases). Germline loops: CDR1 SGHTA, CDR2 FQGNSA. The ends were cut back, 2 bases at V and 6 bases at J, with 17 bases in the middle. The CDR3 consists of 16 residues. CDR3 in DNA: TGTGCCAGCAGCTTAAGACCGGGACTCCAGACAAACATTCAGTACTTC. This translates into CASSLRPGLQTNIQYF.

This clonotype was seen a handful of times. The chain couples TRBV27 to TRBJ2-1; TRBD2 might be the D (5 bases). V lost 7 bases to trimming and J lost 0 bases, with 13 bases between them. This CDR3 is built from 15 residues. Looked up from germline, CDR1 is MNHEY and CDR2 is SMNVEV (reference sequence). This CDR3 reads CASIGGRSSYNEQFF. In DNA, the CDR3 is TGTGCCAGCATAGGAGGACGCAGCTCCTACAATGAGCAGTTCTTC.

CDR3: CASSLSSLTPYEQYF. The CDR3 nucleotides are TGTGCCAGCAGCTTAAGTTCACTGACGCCTTACGAGCAGTACTTC. The rearrangement links TRBV7-3 to TRBJ2-7; D is uncertain. The ends were cut back, 1 base at V and 4 bases at J, with 14 bases in the middle. The CDR3 consists of 15 residues. CDR1 and CDR2 from the germline V gene are SGHTA and FQGTGA.

In this sample, this clonotype turned up a few times. J is TRBJ1-1 and V is TRBV7-2; no definite D call. This CDR3 is built from 16 residues. Germline V gene data show CDR1 as SGHTA and CDR2 as FQGNSA. The V end lost 1 base, the J end lost 5 bases, and 17 bases lay between the germline ends. In nucleotides, the CDR3 is TGTGCCAGCAGCTTAGAGTTATGGGCGGGTGAGACTGAAGCTTTCTTT. Translated, it gives CASSLELWAGETEAFF.

This clonotype was counted a few times. The chain carries TRBV6-2 or TRBV6-3 and TRBJ2-7; 7 bases are shared with TRBD1. V was clipped by 2 bases and J by 0 bases; unmatched bases: 7. This CDR3 has 16 residues. From germline, CDR1 is MNHEY and CDR2 SVGEGT. CDR3 bases: TGTGCCAGCAGTTACGGGGACAGACAGAACTCCTACGAGCAGTACTTC. This translates into CASSYGDRQNSYEQYF.

Only a few counts were recorded for this clonotype. The chain employs TRBV10-3 and TRBJ1-6; D perhaps matches TRBD1 (6 bases). This CDR3 is built from 13 residues. Germline V lookup: CDR1 ENHRY, CDR2 SYGVKD. Trimming stripped 10 bases from V and 7 bases from J, with 14 bases between. CDR3 residues: CATLRGSNSPLHF. The DNA of the CDR3 is TGTGCCACCCTGAGGGGGTCAAATTCACCCCTCCACTTT.

The count of this clonotype is one. CDR3 sequence: CASSPTYNREKLFF. The DNA of the CDR3 is TGTGCCAGCAGCCCGACTTATAACAGGGAAAAACTGTTTTTT. The chain joins TRBV12-3 or TRBV12-4 to TRBJ1-4, with D perhaps matching TRBD1 (5 bases). This CDR3 comprises 14 residues. Trimming left V 6 bases short and J 8 bases short, with 16 bases between.

The rearrangement uses TRBV6-5 and TRBJ2-6, with unresolved D. V lost 0 bases and J lost 4, with 4 bases in between. The CDR3 is 14 amino acids. Germline V gene sequence: CDR1 MNHEY, CDR2 SVGAGI. This CDR3 is CASSYSTGANVLTF. CDR3 coding DNA: TGTGCCAGCAGTTACTCGACGGGGGCCAACGTCCTGACTTTC.

The chain recombines TRBV7-2 with TRBJ2-7; D gene uncertain. V was shortened by 5 bases and J by 0 bases, with 17 bases between the two germline ends. CDR3 length: 16 residues. Looked up from germline, CDR1 is SGHTA and CDR2 is FQGNSA. CDR3 DNA: TGTGCCAGCAGCCCCAACTCCGGAACTTTCTCCTACGAGCAGTACGTC. Encoded protein: CASSPNSGTFSYEQYV.

In its sample, this clonotype was seen a few times. This rearrangement joins TRBV7-2 to TRBJ2-5; 8 positions agree with TRBD2. Germline V gene sequence: CDR1 SGHTA, CDR2 FQGNSA. The J segment lost 4 bases and the V segment lost 5 bases, leaving 9 bases of the junction unmatched. This CDR3 spans 15 amino acids. CDR3 nucleotide sequence: TGTGCCAGCAGCCCAGGGACTAGAGGCCGAGAGACCCAGTACTTC. Its protein is CASSPGTRGRETQYF.

This chain uses TRBV30 with TRBJ2-5; D unclear. Trimming took 0 bases from V and 7 from J, leaving 12 bases between them. The germline gives CDR1 GTSNPN, CDR2 SVGIG (reference sequence). The CDR3 has 13 amino acids. The CDR3 DNA follows: TGTGCCTGGAGTGTAGAAAGCCTGGGGACCCAGTACTTC. Its translation is CAWSVESLGTQYF. Complete variable domain (other parts from reference TRBV30 and TRBJ2-5): SQTIHQWPATLVQPVGSPLSLECTVEGTSNPNLYWYRQAAGRGLQLLFYSVGIGQISSEVPQNLSASRPQDRQFILSSKKLLLSDSGFYLCAWSVESLGTQYFGPGTRLLVL.

This clonotype was seen more than once but under ten times. The chain uses TRBV4-3 and TRBJ1-1; D is ambiguous. The germline gives CDR1 LGHNA, CDR2 YSLEER. The CDR3 sequence is 17 residues long. V shed 1 base and J shed 0 bases, with 15 bases lying between them. The chain's CDR3 is CASSQGAFLLMNTEAFF. CDR3 bases: TGCGCCAGCAGCCAAGGGGCTTTTCTCCTCATGAACACTGAAGCTTTCTTT.

The gene calls are TRBV4-3 and TRBJ2-3, with 10 bases that match TRBD1. CDR1 LGHNA and CDR2 YSLEER come from the germline V gene. The CDR3 extends over 15 amino acids. Losses at the gene ends were 2 bases for V and 9 bases for J; bases not matched to a gene: 8. In DNA form, the CDR3 reads TGCGCCAGCAGCCAACCGGGGACAGGGGAGGGAACGCAGTATTTT. Its protein product is CASSQPGTGEGTQYF.

The J gene is TRBJ2-1, the V gene TRBV12-3 or TRBV12-4; 13 bases line up with TRBD2. The CDR3 length is 18 residues. Trimming at V came to 7 bases and at J to 0 bases, leaving 9 bases not matched to a gene. CDR3 DNA sequence: TGTGCCAGCACCGGGACTAGCGGGACGGGAAGCTCCTACAATGAGCAGTTCTTC. The encoded protein is CASTGTSGTGSSYNEQFF.

CDR3 in amino acids: CASSHTGSNQPQHF. The CDR3 DNA sequence: TGTGCCAGCAGCCATACAGGTAGCAATCAGCCCCAGCATTTT. The gene calls are TRBV11-2 and TRBJ1-5; perhaps TRBD1 as D (5 bases). Trimming stripped 5 bases from V and 0 bases from J, with 8 bases between. CDR3 length: 14 amino acids. The germline gives CDR1 SGHAT, CDR2 FQNNGV.